What follows are 15 T cell receptor beta chains derived from one specimen sequenced in a study of OX40 agonist ivuxolimab in advanced cancers. Using immunoSEQ multiplex PCR, the repertoire was profiled, and TCRdb retains in-frame clones only, with some absent. In the table there are some 96,000 clones, 75% to 95% of which are singletons. The sequencing used CD4+ or CD8+ T cells sorted from blood, collected in a trial of the OX40 agonist ivuxolimab. The receptors originated from an adult with an advanced solid tumor such as melanoma, head and neck, liver or kidney cancer.

The chain employs TRBV7-9 and TRBJ2-3; D not certain. CDR1 is SEHNR, CDR2 FQNEAQ, per germline (reference sequence). The V end was cut by 1 base, the J end by 5 bases, with 4 bases between. This CDR3 is built from 12 residues. The CDR3 DNA sequence: TGTGCCAGCAGCTTAGAAGGAGATACGCAGTATTTT. Its translation: CASSLEGDTQYF. Together with reference TRBV7-9 and TRBJ2-3, the CDR3 gives the full variable domain: DTGVSQNPRHKITKRGQNVTFRCDPISEHNRLYWYRQTLGQGPEFLTYFQNEAQLEKSRLLSDRFSAERPKGSFSTLEIQRTEQGDSAMYLCASSLEGDTQYFGPGTRLTVL.

The chain is built from TRBV5-1 and TRBJ2-1, with 15 nucleotides matching TRBD2. Germline CDR1 and CDR2: SGHRS and YFSETQ. Losses at the gene ends were 4 bases for V and 10 bases for J; bases not matched to a gene: 9. This CDR3 is built from 16 residues. This CDR3 reads CASSQGLAGGGGEQFF. CDR3 sequence (DNA): TGCGCCAGCAGCCAAGGACTAGCGGGAGGGGGTGGCGAGCAGTTCTTC. Full variable domain (missing parts from reference TRBV5-1 and TRBJ2-1): KAGVTQTPRYLIKTRGQQVTLSCSPISGHRSVSWYQQTPGQGLQFLFEYFSETQRNKGNFPGRFSGRQFSNSRSEMNVSTLELGDSALYLCASSQGLAGGGGEQFFGPGTRLTVL.

The chain is built from TRBV6-6 and TRBJ2-2; D unresolved. This CDR3 comprises 13 residues. V lost 0 bases to trimming and J lost 6 bases, with 5 bases between them. Germline values: CDR1 MNHNY, CDR2 SVGAGI (reference sequence). CDR3 loop: CASSYSQAGELFF. CDR3 in DNA: TGTGCCAGCAGTTACTCGCAGGCCGGGGAGCTGTTTTTT.

The chain uses TRBV4-2 and TRBJ1-2, with D perhaps matching TRBD1 (6 bases). CDR3 length: 14 residues. V gave up 0 bases and J gave up 4 bases, with 9 bases separating them. Germline V lookup: CDR1 LGHNA, CDR2 YNFKEQ. The chain's CDR3 is CASSQDPGAYGYTF. As DNA, the CDR3 is TGTGCCAGCAGCCAAGATCCGGGGGCCTATGGCTACACCTTC.

This chain uses TRBV5-1 with TRBJ1-3; 7 nucleotides agree with TRBD1. The germline CDR1 and CDR2 sequences are SGHRS and YFSETQ. J was trimmed by 0 bases and V by 4 bases; bases with no gene match: 4. This CDR3 comprises 15 residues. The CDR3 bases are TGCGCCAGCAGCGTAACAGGGGCCTCTGGAAACACCATATATTTT. This sequence encodes CASSVTGASGNTIYF.

The chain is built from TRBV30 and TRBJ2-7; no reliable D call. This CDR3 has 14 residues. The V gene's germline CDR1 is GTSNPN and CDR2 SVGIG (reference sequence). V gave up 0 bases and J gave up 8 bases, with 17 bases separating them. DNA of the CDR3: TGTGCCTGGAGTGTACTGGGTGTCAACCTGCAGCAGTACTTC. It specifies CAWSVLGVNLQQYF. The whole variable domain, remainder taken from reference TRBV30 and TRBJ2-7, is SQTIHQWPATLVQPVGSPLSLECTVEGTSNPNLYWYRQAAGRGLQLLFYSVGIGQISSEVPQNLSASRPQDRQFILSSKKLLLSDSGFYLCAWSVLGVNLQQYFGPGTRLTVT.

The rearrangement joins TRBV7-3 to TRBJ2-2; unclear D gene. This CDR3 has 14 residues. Trimming cost V 1 base and J 5 bases, with 8 bases left between them. Per the germline V gene, CDR1 is SGHTA and CDR2 is FQGTGA. The CDR3 sequence: CASSLNGLTGELFF. In nucleotides, the CDR3 is TGTGCCAGCAGCTTAAACGGTTTAACCGGGGAGCTGTTTTTT.

The rearrangement links TRBV7-2 to TRBJ2-7; D might be TRBD2 (5 bases). The V gene's germline CDR1 is SGHTA and CDR2 FQGNSA. Trimming took off 1 base at V and 7 bases at J, with 17 bases between the two ends. The CDR3 length is 15 residues. Here the CDR3 reads CASSLEVHPTGEQYF. DNA for the CDR3: TGTGCCAGCAGCTTAGAGGTTCACCCGACGGGAGAGCAGTACTTC.

The rearrangement uses TRBV18 and TRBJ2-5, with D perhaps matching TRBD1 (6 bases). Trimming took off 4 bases at V and 5 bases at J, with 14 bases between the two ends. The CDR3 sequence is 14 residues long. Germline V gives CDR1 KGHSH, CDR2 LQKENI. CDR3 amino acids: CASSQQQGRETQYF. The CDR3 coding sequence is TGTGCCAGCTCACAGCAACAGGGACGGGAGACCCAGTACTTC.

This sequence joins TRBV4-3 and TRBJ2-3, with unresolved D. Germline CDR1 is LGHNA and CDR2 is YSLEER. The CDR3 contains 14 residues. The V gene lost 0 bases and the J gene lost 3 bases, with 7 bases spanning the gap. Here the CDR3 DNA reads TGCGCCAGCAGCCAAGACAGTTATACAGATACGCAGTATTTT. Translated, it gives CASSQDSYTDTQYF.

The rearrangement joins TRBV6-6 to TRBJ2-7; no definite D call. The CDR3 is 15 amino acids. V lost 2 bases to trimming and J lost 0 bases, with 11 bases between them. Per germline, CDR1 MNHNY and CDR2 SVGAGI (reference sequence). The CDR3 region is CASSYRDGTSYEQYF. For the CDR3, the DNA is TGTGCCAGCAGTTACAGAGACGGAACCTCCTACGAGCAGTACTTC.

The chain carries TRBV29-1 and TRBJ1-1; D unclear. Trimming took 6 bases from V and 5 from J, leaving 7 bases between them. Germline values: CDR1 SQVTM, CDR2 ANQGSEA. The CDR3 totals 10 residues. The CDR3 DNA is TGCAGCGTCCAGAGAACTGAAGCTTTCTTT. It encodes CSVQRTEAFF.

This clone was detected once. The CDR3 DNA follows: TGCGCCAGCAGCCAAGGGTCGGACATATACGAGCAGTACTTC. It is translated as CASSQGSDIYEQYF. The gene calls are TRBV4-1 and TRBJ2-7, with D possibly TRBD1 on 5 matching bases. CDR3 length: 14 residues. Germline V gene lookup returns CDR1 MGHRA and CDR2 YSYEKL. V lost 1 base and J lost 4, with 11 bases in between.

The chain carries TRBV4-2 and TRBJ2-7; 10 bases are shared with TRBD2. Losses at the gene ends were 3 bases for V and 2 bases for J; bases not matched to a gene: 4. Germline CDR1 is LGHNA and CDR2 is YNFKEQ. The CDR3 sequence is 15 residues long. As DNA, the CDR3 is TGTGCCAGCAGCCACGTAGCGGGAGGAACCTACGAGCAGTACTTC. Its protein product is CASSHVAGGTYEQYF.

This chain links TRBV19 with TRBJ1-3; TRBD1 matches at 7 bases. The CDR3 loop spans 15 amino acids. Per the germline V gene, CDR1 is LNHDA and CDR2 is SQIVND (reference sequence). V lost 2 bases, J lost 5 bases, and 6 bases stayed unmatched. The CDR3 protein is CASSITGDRRNTIYF. In DNA form, the CDR3 reads TGTGCCAGTAGTATAACCGGGGACAGAAGAAACACCATATATTTT.